This TCR beta chain was sequenced in a study of T cell changes during pregnancy in multiple sclerosis. Using immunoSEQ multiplex PCR, the repertoire was profiled, and TCRdb retains in-frame clones only, with some absent. The sample includes around 50,000 clones, 94% of them seen just once. CDR1 and CDR2 from the germline V gene are KGHSH and LQKENI. This CDR3 comprises 16 residues. The V and J ends lost 5 bases and 2 bases, in that order; junction bases with no gene match: 6. This clone appeared once. The chain carries TRBV18 and TRBJ2-5; 12 bases agree with TRBD2. This specimen was CD4+ T cells from peripheral blood mononuclear cells, taken in the first trimester of pregnancy. This clonotype originated in a female donor with multiple sclerosis, enrolled in a pregnancy study. CDR3 sequence: CASSLLAGGTQETQYF. The CDR3 DNA follows: TGTGCCAGCTCATTACTAGCGGGGGGCACACAAGAGACCCAGTACTTC.